This T cell receptor beta chain was sequenced for a study of radiation and T cells in renal cell carcinoma. This table comes from immunoSEQ multiplex PCR, and its TCRdb copy is limited to in-frame clones, with some not included. The sample has tens of thousands of clones, over 75% seen once. As for time point: baseline pretreatment blood. The treatment is: 15 Gy SBRT to primary tumor, nephrectomy 4 weeks later. CDR1 is LNHDA, CDR2 SQIVND, per germline (reference sequence). V shed 1 base, J shed 4 bases, and the junction held 13 bases outside the gene matches. This CDR3 is built from 18 residues. The clonotype was recovered from a man between 60 and 75 years old with renal cell carcinoma. The sequences come from blood, collected from a patient whose treatment included radiotherapy and nephrectomy. V gene TRBV19 combines with J gene TRBJ2-1; 7 bases line up with TRBD2. The CDR3 nucleotides are TGTGCCAGTAGTATAGGGGCCGGGAGGCCATCACATTACAATGAGCAGTTCTTC. This encodes CASSIGAGRPSHYNEQFF.